This passage covers 15 T cell receptor beta chains from one sample sequenced in a study of T cells after yellow fever vaccination. TCRdb re-called the 5' RACE reads with MiXCR, one entry per CDR3 protein. The repertoire has about 320,000 distinct CDR3 sequences, around a tenth of them found once; the top ten carry under 4%. Sequences were derived from CD4+ T cells sorted from PBMCs, sampled 45 days after the yellow fever booster vaccination. The receptors come from a young man who received the YFV17D yellow fever vaccine.

This clonotype has at least ten counts. V and J are TRBV12-3 or TRBV12-4 and TRBJ2-3; D possibly matches TRBD1 or TRBD2 (5 bases each). V lost 3 bases and J lost 0, with 10 bases in between. The CDR3 contains 15 residues. The CDR3 here is CASSFPWGSTDTQYF. CDR3 nucleotides: TGTGCCAGCAGTTTTCCTTGGGGGAGCACAGATACGCAGTATTTT.

This clonotype has at least ten counts. The chain recombines TRBV6-5 with TRBJ2-2; no firm D call. Looked up from germline, CDR1 is MNHEY and CDR2 is SVGAGI. This CDR3 contains 15 residues. The germline V and J ends were trimmed by 0 bases and 3 bases, with 8 bases remaining between them. The CDR3 nucleotides are TGTGCCAGCAGTTACTCAGACATTTACACCGGGGAGCTGTTTTTT. It codes for CASSYSDIYTGELFF.

This chain joins TRBV3-1 and TRBJ2-1, with 7 bases matching TRBD1. V shed 1 base and J 7 bases; nucleotides not matched to a gene: 13. The CDR3 length is 17 residues. In germline, CDR1 is LGHDT, CDR2 YNNKEL (reference sequence). The CDR3 is CASSQGVSQGMKNEQFF. CDR3 bases: TGTGCCAGCAGCCAAGGCGTGTCACAGGGGATGAAGAATGAGCAGTTCTTC.

This clonotype was counted a few times. The rearrangement joins TRBV7-9 to TRBJ1-2, with D perhaps matching TRBD1 (6 bases). Germline values: CDR1 SEHNR, CDR2 FQNEAQ (reference sequence). The length of the CDR3 is 14 residues. The ends were cut back, 5 bases at V and 2 bases at J, with 12 bases in the middle. The CDR3 sequence is CASSEGQWNYGYTF. DNA for the CDR3: TGTGCCAGCAGCGAAGGACAGTGGAACTATGGCTACACCTTC.

This clonotype was counted between two and nine times. The J gene is TRBJ1-2, the V gene TRBV4-2, with 9 positions matching TRBD1. V dropped 0 bases and J dropped 4; count of bases not matched to a gene: 6. CDR1 LGHNA and CDR2 YNFKEQ come from the germline V gene. This CDR3 has 16 residues. The CDR3 protein is CASSQDGTGTIYGYTF. In nucleotides, the CDR3 is TGTGCCAGCAGCCAAGATGGGACAGGGACAATCTATGGCTACACCTTC.

The chain combines TRBV5-1 with TRBJ2-1; no clear D gene. The V end was cut by 1 base, the J end by 3 bases, with 8 bases between. The germline V gene encodes CDR1 SGHRS and CDR2 YFSETQ. The CDR3 is 14 residues long. CDR3 bases: TGCGCCAGCAGCTTGCAACAGCACTACAATGAGCAGTTCTTC. Its translation: CASSLQQHYNEQFF.

This clonotype was seen just once. The chain carries TRBV16 and TRBJ1-5, with 7 nucleotides matching TRBD1. Germline values: CDR1 KGHSY, CDR2 FQNENV. The CDR3 totals 17 residues. V lost 7 bases, J lost 6 bases, and 18 bases stayed unmatched. CDR3 coding DNA: TGTGCCAGCACCGGCGGCAGGGGGTCTCCTTCCGGTCAGCCCCAGCATTTT. It translates to CASTGGRGSPSGQPQHF.

This clonotype came up a few times. CDR3 loop: CSAVMPRDGPYEQYF. The CDR3 DNA reads as TGCAGTGCCGTCATGCCACGGGACGGTCCCTACGAGCAGTACTTC. V is TRBV20-1 and J is TRBJ2-7, with D tentatively TRBD1 or TRBD2 (5 bases each). The germline V gene encodes CDR1 DFQATT and CDR2 SNEGSKA (reference sequence). The CDR3 length is 15 residues. V gave up 6 bases and J gave up 2 bases, with 20 bases separating them.

The sample holds a few counts of this clonotype. The J gene is TRBJ1-5, the V gene TRBV6-1; no firm D call. Trimming pared 8 bases from V and 6 bases from J, leaving 14 bases between. This CDR3 contains 13 residues. The V gene's germline CDR1 is MNHNS and CDR2 SASEGT. The CDR3 sequence: CASVPEFFQPQHF. DNA for the CDR3: TGTGCCAGCGTGCCGGAATTTTTTCAGCCCCAGCATTTT.

A single count supports this clonotype. The gene calls are TRBV20-1 and TRBJ2-1; TRBD2 is a possible D gene (6 bases). This CDR3 is built from 11 residues. V shed 6 bases and J shed 9 bases, with 12 bases lying between them. Germline loops: CDR1 DFQATT, CDR2 SNEGSKA (reference sequence). CDR3 region: CSAPLALEQFF. The CDR3, as DNA: TGCAGTGCCCCCCTAGCGCTTGAGCAGTTCTTC.

This clonotype was seen a handful of times. The chain is built from TRBV7-2 and TRBJ2-7, with TRBD2 matching over 10 bases. In germline, CDR1 is SGHTA, CDR2 FQGNSA. V was pared by 1 base and J by 2 bases, with 17 bases of the junction left unmatched. This CDR3 region has 20 residues. CDR3 nucleotides: TGTGCCAGCAGCTTAGTCGAGGGGCTAGCGGGGGCTCTCCGCCCCTACGAGCAGTACTTC. This sequence encodes CASSLVEGLAGALRPYEQYF.

The chain is built from TRBV20-1 and TRBJ2-5; D unresolved. The CDR3 spans 12 residues. Germline V gene data show CDR1 as DFQATT and CDR2 as SNEGSKA (reference sequence). V lost 3 bases and J lost 4, with 9 bases in between. The CDR3 sequence: CSARRRVETQYF. For the CDR3, the DNA is TGCAGTGCTAGGCGGCGTGTAGAGACCCAGTACTTC.

This clonotype was seen repeatedly, ten times or more. The chain has TRBV10-3 and TRBJ1-2; possible D gene TRBD1, 5 bases. The CDR3 spans 13 residues. Germline V gene data show CDR1 as ENHRY and CDR2 as SYGVKD. V gave up 6 bases and J gave up 1 base, with 9 bases separating them. The DNA of the CDR3 is TGTGCCATCAGCCGGGACGGTAACTATGGCTACACCTTC. As protein: CAISRDGNYGYTF.

This clonotype appeared a few times. The J gene is TRBJ1-6, the V gene TRBV12-3 or TRBV12-4; D gene ambiguous. CDR3 length equals 14 residues. The V gene lost 1 base and the J gene lost 7 bases, with 8 bases spanning the gap. The CDR3 loop reads CASSLGRFNSPLHF. The CDR3 nucleotides are TGTGCCAGCAGTTTAGGCAGGTTCAATTCACCCCTCCACTTT.

This clonotype was picked up a small number of times. The chain employs TRBV18 and TRBJ1-1, with TRBD1 matching over 7 bases. CDR3 size: 13 residues. CDR1 is KGHSH and CDR2 is LQKENI in the germline V gene. V trimming: 5 bases; J trimming: 3 bases; junction bases outside the gene matches: 3. CDR3 region: CASSSGQDTEAFF. CDR3 nucleotide sequence: TGTGCCAGCTCAAGCGGACAGGACACTGAAGCTTTCTTT.